The 8 T cell receptor beta chains in this list originate from one sample, sequenced in a study of T cell responses to AZD1222 COVID-19 vaccine (TCRdb year 2021). Library preparation used the immunoSEQ multiplex PCR assay. The table comes from immuneACCESS by way of TCRdb, which keeps in-frame sequences with V and J called. Part of the clones is missing from these tables; in studies checked, under half for an unresolved V gene and the rest for unknown reasons. A total of 99,000 or so clones appear in this sample, about 93% of them only once. In total, the top ten clones hold 5% of the sample. In the paper's terms, the time point label means: baseline before first vaccination. The specimen comprised peripheral blood, sampled on day 0 of AZD1222 vaccination. These receptors were taken from an adult in good health.

CDR3 in DNA: TGTGCCACCAGTGAGGGATCTTGGGGCTACACCTTC. Its protein is CATSEGSWGYTF. The chain combines TRBV24-1 with TRBJ1-2; no clear D gene. The germline V gene has CDR1 KGHDR and CDR2 SFDVKD. Trimming stripped 4 bases from V and 8 bases from J, with 10 bases between. This CDR3 spans 12 amino acids.

The chain is built from TRBV27 and TRBJ1-2, with 10 positions matching TRBD1. The CDR3 runs 15 residues. The germline gives CDR1 MNHEY, CDR2 SMNVEV (reference sequence). V shed 3 bases, J shed 3 bases, and the junction held 4 bases outside the gene matches. The CDR3: CASSFWDRGYYGYTF. The CDR3 DNA is TGTGCCAGCAGTTTCTGGGACAGGGGCTACTATGGCTACACCTTC.

The chain links TRBV13 to TRBJ2-3, with TRBD2 identical over 8 bases. V dropped 4 bases and J dropped 5; count of bases not matched to a gene: 11. CDR1 is PRHDT, CDR2 FYEKMQ, per germline (reference sequence). This CDR3 is 16 amino acids long. The CDR3: CASSYSPAGVRDTQYF. CDR3 coding DNA: TGTGCCAGCAGCTACAGCCCAGCGGGAGTGAGAGATACGCAGTATTTT.

The rearrangement links TRBV28 to TRBJ2-7; 11 nucleotides agree with TRBD1. CDR3 length: 15 amino acids. V shed 6 bases and J 4 bases; nucleotides not matched to a gene: 8. Germline-derived CDR1 and CDR2 are MDHEN and SYDVKM. The CDR3 sequence is CASSFPGQGVYEQYF. Here the CDR3 DNA reads TGTGCCAGCAGCTTCCCGGGACAGGGGGTTTACGAGCAGTACTTC. Full variable domain (rest looked up from reference TRBV28 and TRBJ2-7): DVKVTQSSRYLVKRTGEKVFLECVQDMDHENMFWYRQDPGLGLRLIYFSYDVKMKEKGDIPEGYSVSREKKERFSLILESASTNQTSMYLCASSFPGQGVYEQYFGPGTRLTVT.

This chain connects TRBV6-6 to TRBJ1-2, with 12 bases lining up with TRBD1. Per the germline V gene, CDR1 is MNHNY and CDR2 is SVGAGI (reference sequence). Unmatched junction bases numbered 6, after V lost 5 bases and J lost 2 bases. The CDR3 runs 16 residues. This CDR3 is CASSRTGTGGNYGYTF. The DNA of the CDR3 is TGTGCCAGCAGTCGAACCGGGACAGGGGGCAACTATGGCTACACCTTC.

This sequence joins TRBV15 and TRBJ1-1, with a tentative D call TRBD1 (5 bases). This CDR3 has 19 residues. V gave up 0 bases and J gave up 1 base, with 21 bases separating them. In germline, CDR1 is LNHNV, CDR2 YYDKDF (reference sequence). The CDR3 is CATSRDYSRHTGTNTEAFF. The CDR3 coding sequence is TGTGCCACCAGCAGAGACTATTCGCGGCACACAGGTACGAACACTGAAGCTTTCTTT.

The chain joins TRBV11-2 to TRBJ1-5; D possibly corresponds to TRBD1 (5 bases). Trimming took off 5 bases at V and 3 bases at J, with 17 bases between the two ends. Germline-derived CDR1 and CDR2 are SGHAT and FQNNGV. CDR3 size: 16 residues. The CDR3 nucleotides read TGTGCCAGCAGCCCCAGGGAAGGCGGCCCCAATCAGCCCCAGCATTTT. Protein sequence: CASSPREGGPNQPQHF.

J is TRBJ2-5 and V is TRBV27; 9 bases map to TRBD1. This CDR3 contains 16 residues. Germline values: CDR1 MNHEY, CDR2 SMNVEV (reference sequence). The V segment lost 6 bases and the J segment 5 bases; nucleotides outside the gene matches: 13. The CDR3: CASSRAGTGLGETQYF. Here the CDR3 DNA reads TGTGCCAGCAGCCGAGCCGGGACAGGGCTTGGGGAGACCCAGTACTTC.